The rows below give T cell receptor beta chains drawn from one sample of a study of control samples from healthy donors and cancer patients. Produced via immunoSEQ multiplex PCR; TCRdb's table is partial and in-frame only. The sample holds about 150,000 clones, approximately 92% seen once. Sequencing was carried out using blood. These receptors were collected from a man aged 25 to 40 in good health. Both conserved end residues are trimmed from each CDR3.

v_gene: TRBV30
j_gene: TRBJ1-6
len: 14
CDR3aa: AWRRPLASYNSPLH

v_gene: TRBV30
j_gene: TRBJ1-2
len: 12
CDR3aa: AWSVTGGFDGYT

v_gene: TRBV10-1
j_gene: TRBJ2-7
len: 11
CDR3aa: ASSDKGSYEQY

v_gene: TRBV10-1
j_gene: TRBJ2-1
len: 15
CDR3aa: ASSKNPGQSSYNEQF

v_gene: TRBV2
j_gene: TRBJ1-5
len: 11
CDR3aa: ASNDRGKQPQH

v_gene: TRBV5-1
j_gene: TRBJ2-7
len: 13
CDR3aa: ASSLGLGSAYEQY

v_gene: TRBV7-6
j_gene: TRBJ1-1
len: 11
CDR3aa: ASSLVGNTEAF

v_gene: TRBV7-2
j_gene: TRBJ2-7
len: 11
CDR3aa: ASSIPGLYEQY

v_gene: TRBV5-1
j_gene: TRBJ1-4
len: 13
CDR3aa: ASSLSRSANEKLF

v_gene: TRBV6-1
j_gene: TRBJ2-2
len: 15
CDR3aa: ASSESPGLEATGELF

v_gene: TRBV11-2
j_gene: TRBJ2-7
len: 12
CDR3aa: ASSLIGQTYEQY

v_gene: TRBV6-1
j_gene: TRBJ2-7
len: 15
CDR3aa: ASSGLGGWGRSDEQY

v_gene: TRBV24-1
j_gene: TRBJ1-5
len: 11
CDR3aa: ATSTEGLGPQH

v_gene: TRBV29-1
j_gene: TRBJ2-7
len: 11
CDR3aa: SVEDRATYEQY

v_gene: TRBV18
j_gene: TRBJ1-6
len: 14
CDR3aa: ASSPRSVRQVSPLH

v_gene: TRBV14
j_gene: TRBJ1-6
len: 13
CDR3aa: ASSQVRGGNSPLH

v_gene: TRBV2
j_gene: TRBJ1-2
len: 16
CDR3aa: ASSEAARGRRGAYGYT